This T cell receptor beta chain originates from a study of OX40 agonist ivuxolimab in advanced cancers. This CDR3 region has 15 residues. The junction had 11 bases not matched to a gene; V was cut back by 7 bases and J by 5 bases. The germline gives CDR1 SGHTA, CDR2 FQGNSA. This table comes from immunoSEQ multiplex PCR, and its TCRdb copy is limited to in-frame clones, with some not included. The sample has 23,000 or so clones; roughly 71% are singletons. Material: CD4+ or CD8+ T cells sorted from blood, obtained in a trial of the OX40 agonist ivuxolimab. The genes are TRBV7-2 and TRBJ2-1, with 7 bases matching TRBD2. This clonotype was obtained from an adult with an advanced solid tumor such as melanoma, head and neck, liver or kidney cancer. This chain's CDR3 is CASTIGLAENNEQFF. CDR3 nucleotide sequence: TGTGCCAGCACCATAGGGCTAGCGGAAAACAATGAGCAGTTCTTC.